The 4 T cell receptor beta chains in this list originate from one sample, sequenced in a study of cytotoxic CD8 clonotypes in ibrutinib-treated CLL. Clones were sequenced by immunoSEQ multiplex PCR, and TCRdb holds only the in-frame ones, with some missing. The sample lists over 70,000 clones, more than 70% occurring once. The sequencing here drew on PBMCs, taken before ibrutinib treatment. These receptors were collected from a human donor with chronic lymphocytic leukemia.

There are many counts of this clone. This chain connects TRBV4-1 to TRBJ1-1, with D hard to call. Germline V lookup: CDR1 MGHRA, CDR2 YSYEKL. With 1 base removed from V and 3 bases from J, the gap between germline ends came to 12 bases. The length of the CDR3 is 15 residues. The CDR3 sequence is CASSQVWASDTEAFF. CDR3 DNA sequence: TGCGCCAGCAGCCAAGTCTGGGCCAGCGACACTGAAGCTTTCTTT.

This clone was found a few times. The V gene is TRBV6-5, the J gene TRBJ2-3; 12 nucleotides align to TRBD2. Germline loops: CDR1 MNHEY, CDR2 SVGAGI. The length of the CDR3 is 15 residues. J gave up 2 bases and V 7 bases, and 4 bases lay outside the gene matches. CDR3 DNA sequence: TGTGCCAGCACCAGACTAGCGGGGGTCACAGATACGCAGTATTTT. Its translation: CASTRLAGVTDTQYF.

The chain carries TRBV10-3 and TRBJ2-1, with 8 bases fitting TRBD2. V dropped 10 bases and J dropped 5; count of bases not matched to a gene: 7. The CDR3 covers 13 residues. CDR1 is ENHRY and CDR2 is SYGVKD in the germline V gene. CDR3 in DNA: TGTGCCAGCGGGACTAGGTTCGACAATGAGCAGTTCTTC. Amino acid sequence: CASGTRFDNEQFF.

In DNA, the CDR3 is TGTGCCACCAAGGTAGTCAATGAGCAGTTCTTC. Its protein product is CATKVVNEQFF. V and J are TRBV27 and TRBJ2-1, with D unclear. CDR3 length equals 11 residues. V lost 10 bases and J lost 6, with 10 bases in between. In germline, CDR1 is MNHEY, CDR2 SMNVEV (reference sequence).